The 27 T cell receptor beta chains below were found in one sample sequenced in a study of shared clonotypes between healthy human individuals. Profiled with immunoSEQ multiplex PCR; TCRdb holds only in-frame clones, not every one. The table has more than 500,000 clones, 90% to 95% seen once. Cells designated naive CD8 were CD45RO-negative and were positively selected for CCR7, with terminally differentiated effector memory CD45RA+ cells excluded. Sequencing was carried out using naive CD8+ T cells sorted from blood. These receptors were obtained from a woman in her 30s in good health.

The chain uses TRBV6-1 and TRBJ2-3; a weak D match, TRBD2 (6 bases). Trimming removed 3 bases from V and 2 bases from J, with 12 bases in between. CDR3 length equals 15 residues. Per the germline V gene, CDR1 is MNHNS and CDR2 is SASEGT. The CDR3: CASSEGTATTDTQYF. The CDR3 DNA follows: TGTGCCAGCAGTGAGGGGACTGCAACCACAGATACGCAGTATTTT.

The chain links TRBV4-1 to TRBJ2-7; no reliable D call. Germline V gene lookup returns CDR1 MGHRA and CDR2 YSYEKL. V was pared by 3 bases and J by 4 bases, with 10 bases between. This CDR3 spans 13 amino acids. The CDR3 nucleotides read TGCGCCAGCAGCCACGGGTTGGGGTACGAGCAGTACTTC. Encoded protein: CASSHGLGYEQYF.

This clone occurred a few times. The CDR3 region is CASSLGSGNTIYF. CDR3 in DNA: TGTGCCAGCAGCCTCGGTTCTGGAAACACCATATATTTT. The chain employs TRBV6-5 and TRBJ1-3; D gene ambiguous. In germline, CDR1 is MNHEY, CDR2 SVGAGI. The CDR3 has 13 amino acids. V was clipped by 6 bases and J by 1 base, with 7 bases between them.

In its sample, this clone was seen a few times. This sequence joins TRBV4-2 and TRBJ2-7; TRBD2 is a possible D gene (6 bases). Germline V lookup: CDR1 LGHNA, CDR2 YNFKEQ. The CDR3 is 14 amino acids. V gave up 1 base and J gave up 4 bases, with 11 bases separating them. The CDR3 nucleotides are TGTGCCAGCAGCCAAGCGGTGGGAGGATACGAGCAGTACTTC. It specifies CASSQAVGGYEQYF.

This chain uses TRBV19 with TRBJ2-2; D gene unclear. Germline values: CDR1 LNHDA, CDR2 SQIVND (reference sequence). V dropped 3 bases and J dropped 6 bases, with 5 bases sitting between them. The CDR3 spans 12 residues. CDR3 amino acids: CASSIGSGELFF. Written as DNA, the CDR3 is TGTGCCAGTAGTATCGGGTCCGGGGAGCTGTTTTTT. Complete variable domain (other parts from reference TRBV19 and TRBJ2-2): DGGITQSPKYLFRKEGQNVTLSCEQNLNHDAMYWYRQDPGQGLRLIYYSQIVNDFQKGDIAEGYSVSREKKESFPLTVTSAQKNPTAFYLCASSIGSGELFFGEGSRLTVL.

The V call is TRBV5-8, the J call TRBJ2-7; tentative D call: TRBD2 (7 bases). V was cut by 0 bases and J by 2 bases, with 12 bases left in between. CDR1 SGHTS and CDR2 YDEGEE come from the germline V gene. CDR3 length: 15 residues. The CDR3 loop is CASSLAGEGPYEQYF. The CDR3 coding sequence is TGTGCCAGCAGCTTGGCAGGGGAGGGGCCCTACGAGCAGTACTTC.

The rearrangement links TRBV30 to TRBJ2-1, with no clear D. The CDR3 runs to 11 residues. Germline V gene data show CDR1 as GTSNPN and CDR2 as SVGIG (reference sequence). The V gene lost 3 bases and the J gene lost 7 bases, with 7 bases spanning the gap. CDR3 loop: CAWRVVNEQFF. CDR3 DNA: TGTGCCTGGAGGGTAGTAAATGAGCAGTTCTTC.

This chain links TRBV16 with TRBJ1-5; D gene ambiguous. Germline loops: CDR1 KGHSY, CDR2 FQNENV. V was clipped by 0 bases and J by 3 bases, with 9 bases between them. The CDR3 contains 15 residues. The CDR3 nucleotides read TGTGCCAGCAGCCAATCCGTCGGGGACAATCAGCCCCAGCATTTT. Protein product: CASSQSVGDNQPQHF. The full variable domain, rest sourced from reference TRBV16 and TRBJ1-5, is GEEVAQTPKHLVRGEGQKAKLYCAPIKGHSYVFWYQQVLKNEFKFLISFQNENVFDETGMPKERFSAKCLPNSPCSLEIQATKLEDSAVYFCASSQSVGDNQPQHFGDGTRLSIL.

The CDR3 spells CASSVRDSNYGYTF. The DNA of the CDR3 is TGTGCCAGCAGCGTTCGGGACTCCAACTATGGCTACACCTTC. The chain recombines TRBV9 with TRBJ1-2, with D possibly matching TRBD1 (5 bases). The CDR3 extends over 14 amino acids. The germline V and J ends were trimmed by 2 bases and 2 bases, with 10 bases remaining between them. Germline-derived CDR1 and CDR2 are SGDLS and YYNGEE.

This chain joins TRBV13 and TRBJ1-6; TRBD1 is a possible D gene (6 bases). The CDR3 has 15 residues. V lost 2 bases, J lost 4 bases, and 9 bases lay in between. The germline CDR1 and CDR2 sequences are PRHDT and FYEKMQ (reference sequence). CDR3 sequence: CASSLTGKYNSPLHF. As DNA, the CDR3 is TGTGCCAGCAGCTTAACAGGGAAGTATAATTCACCCCTCCACTTT.

The J gene is TRBJ2-5, the V gene TRBV2; D possibly corresponds to TRBD1 (5 bases). The CDR3 loop spans 14 amino acids. Germline CDR1 is SNHLY and CDR2 is FYNNEI. With 6 bases removed from V and 2 bases from J, the gap between germline ends came to 13 bases. CDR3 bases: TGTGCCAGCAGCCCGGACATAACTCAAGAGACCCAGTACTTC. Its translation is CASSPDITQETQYF.

Written as DNA, the CDR3 is TGTGCCAGTAGCGCGGACAGGGACGGATCCGAGCAGTACTTC. Its protein product is CASSADRDGSEQYF. The rearrangement uses TRBV19 and TRBJ2-7, with 8 positions matching TRBD1. The germline CDR1 and CDR2 sequences are LNHDA and SQIVND (reference sequence). The CDR3 covers 14 residues. The V and J ends lost 6 bases and 6 bases, in that order; junction bases with no gene match: 10.

The chain employs TRBV4-1 and TRBJ1-2; the D is unclear. CDR1 and CDR2 from the germline V gene are MGHRA and YSYEKL. The CDR3 has 16 residues. V lost 0 bases, J lost 0 bases, and 11 bases lay in between. DNA for the CDR3: TGCGCCAGCAGCCAAGAAAACCTTCTATCTAACTATGGCTACACCTTC. This encodes CASSQENLLSNYGYTF.

The chain joins TRBV15 to TRBJ1-4, with D hard to call. The CDR3 spans 12 residues. V was pared by 0 bases and J by 8 bases, with 4 bases between. Germline V gene sequence: CDR1 LNHNV, CDR2 YYDKDF (reference sequence). CDR3 protein: CATSRDQEKLFF. The CDR3, as DNA: TGTGCCACCAGCAGAGATCAGGAAAAACTGTTTTTT.

The V call is TRBV5-4, the J call TRBJ2-1; D is possibly TRBD2 (5 bases). This CDR3 is 16 amino acids long. V lost 1 base and J 0 bases, leaving 11 bases between the germline ends. Germline assignment: CDR1 SGHNT and CDR2 YYREEE (reference sequence). CDR3 sequence (DNA): TGTGCCAGCAGCTTGATCGGCCGGGACTCCTACAATGAGCAGTTCTTC. Its protein is CASSLIGRDSYNEQFF. Full variable domain (outside the CDR3, taken from reference TRBV5-4 and TRBJ2-1): ETGVTQSPTHLIKTRGQQVTLRCSSQSGHNTVSWYQQALGQGPQFIFQYYREEENGRGNFPPRFSGLQFPNYSSELNVNALELDDSALYLCASSLIGRDSYNEQFFGPGTRLTVL.

This clone was seen just once. The gene calls are TRBV28 and TRBJ2-7, with TRBD1 matching 7 bases. V lost 4 bases and J lost 5; bases outside the gene matches: 2. Looked up from germline, CDR1 is MDHEN and CDR2 is SYDVKM. The CDR3 covers 12 residues. CDR3 in amino acids: CASSSTGNEQYF. The CDR3 DNA sequence: TGTGCCAGCAGTTCGACAGGGAACGAGCAGTACTTC.

V is TRBV11-2 and J is TRBJ2-7; 7 bases are a match to TRBD1. The junction had 2 bases not matched to a gene; V was cut back by 0 bases and J by 3 bases. From germline, CDR1 is SGHAT and CDR2 FQNNGV. This CDR3 region has 14 residues. For the CDR3, the DNA is TGTGCCAGCAGCTTAGATTCAGGGGGCTACGAGCAGTACTTC. Protein product: CASSLDSGGYEQYF.

This clone was detected only once. This chain connects TRBV2 to TRBJ2-7; no reliable D call. The V end lost 8 bases, the J end lost 3 bases, and 11 bases lay between the germline ends. Germline CDR1 is SNHLY and CDR2 is FYNNEI. The CDR3 runs to 12 residues. In DNA form, the CDR3 reads TGTGCCAGCGGGCGCGTTCACTACGAGCAGTACTTC. Amino acids: CASGRVHYEQYF.

The rearrangement links TRBV5-8 to TRBJ2-7; 9 bases line up with TRBD1. The CDR3 is made up of 16 amino acids. J lost 3 bases, V lost 0 bases, and 7 bases had no gene match. The germline CDR1 and CDR2 sequences are SGHTS and YDEGEE. DNA for the CDR3: TGTGCCAGCAGCTTGGTCCCCGGGACAGGGATCTACGAGCAGTACTTC. Its protein product is CASSLVPGTGIYEQYF. Together with reference TRBV5-8 and TRBJ2-7, the CDR3 gives the full variable domain: EAGVTQSPTHLIKTRGQQATLRCSPISGHTSVYWYQQALGLGLQFLLWYDEGEERNRGNFPPRFSGRQFPNYSSELNVNALELEDSALYLCASSLVPGTGIYEQYFGPGTRLTVT.

This chain connects TRBV30 to TRBJ2-1; the D is unclear. The CDR3 consists of 13 residues. The V gene's germline CDR1 is GTSNPN and CDR2 SVGIG (reference sequence). Trimming took off 2 bases at V and 9 bases at J, with 14 bases between the two ends. CDR3 DNA: TGTGCCTGGAGTCTGGTTGTCAACTTTGAGCAGTTCTTC. It codes for CAWSLVVNFEQFF.

This clone was seen once. J is TRBJ1-1 and V is TRBV4-2; possibly TRBD1 for D (5 bases). V was trimmed by 1 base and J by 8 bases, leaving 23 bases between them. Looked up from germline, CDR1 is LGHNA and CDR2 is YNFKEQ. The CDR3 spans 17 residues. As DNA, the CDR3 is TGTGCCAGCAGCCAAGGGGACCGCCTCGCGGCGCGGGTAGAAGCTTTCTTT. It encodes CASSQGDRLAARVEAFF.

The J gene is TRBJ2-2, the V gene TRBV13; D uncertain. The germline gives CDR1 PRHDT, CDR2 FYEKMQ (reference sequence). This CDR3 has 12 residues. The V and J ends lost 10 bases and 6 bases respectively, with 12 bases between them. The CDR3 sequence is CATRPQSGELFF. The CDR3 coding sequence is TGTGCCACCCGGCCTCAGTCCGGGGAGCTGTTTTTT. The whole variable domain, filled in from reference TRBV13 and TRBJ2-2, reads AAGVIQSPRHLIKEKRETATLKCYPIPRHDTVYWYQQGPGQDPQFLISFYEKMQSDKGSIPDRFSAQQFSDYHSELNMSSLELGDSALYFCATRPQSGELFFGEGSRLTVL.

This rearrangement joins TRBV7-9 to TRBJ1-4; 7 nucleotides match TRBD1. CDR1 is SEHNR, CDR2 FQNEAQ, per germline (reference sequence). V lost 6 bases, J lost 4 bases, and 8 bases stayed unmatched. The CDR3 length is 15 residues. CDR3 in amino acids: CASSTTGQVNEKLFF. The CDR3 nucleotides read TGTGCCAGCAGTACGACAGGACAGGTTAATGAAAAACTGTTTTTT.

The chain carries TRBV4-1 and TRBJ2-5, with TRBD2 identical over 7 bases. J lost 5 bases, V lost 7 bases, and 22 bases had no gene match. CDR1 and CDR2 (germline): MGHRA, YSYEKL. CDR3 length equals 18 residues. CDR3 loop: CASTSRQKWEGRGETQYF. CDR3 DNA: TGCGCCAGCACCTCACGACAGAAGTGGGAGGGCCGTGGGGAGACCCAGTACTTC.

The rearrangement joins TRBV6-5 to TRBJ2-2, with unresolved D. CDR3 length: 13 amino acids. Deletions cut 4 bases from V and 6 bases from J, with 9 bases between. Germline lookup yields CDR1 MNHEY and CDR2 SVGAGI. CDR3 coding DNA: TGTGCCAGCAGTTTCCCGGGCGCCGGGGAGCTGTTTTTT. The encoded protein is CASSFPGAGELFF.

The V call is TRBV27, the J call TRBJ2-7; possibly TRBD1 or TRBD2 for D (5 bases each). The CDR3 is 16 residues long. Germline CDR1 reads MNHEY; CDR2 reads SMNVEV (reference sequence). With 1 base removed from V and 2 bases from J, the gap between germline ends came to 15 bases. The CDR3 DNA sequence: TGTGCCAGCAGTTTATTACTGGGTGAGGGACCCTACGAGCAGTACTTC. It specifies CASSLLLGEGPYEQYF.

The rearrangement links TRBV7-9 to TRBJ2-3; D unresolved. V gave up 0 bases and J gave up 1 base, with 8 bases separating them. Germline CDR1 is SEHNR and CDR2 is FQNEAQ (reference sequence). CDR3 size: 15 residues. This chain's CDR3 is CASSLARGGTDTQYF. The CDR3 bases are TGTGCCAGCAGCTTAGCACGTGGGGGCACAGATACGCAGTATTTT.